What follows are 30 T cell receptor beta chains derived from one specimen sequenced in a study of beta chain features in type 1 diabetes. The authors reverse transcribed all of the isolated RNA, so sequencing captured expressed TCRB transcripts. Assay used: immunoSEQ multiplex PCR; TCRdb lists only in-frame clones, some missing. In the table there are 600,000 to 650,000 clones, 15% to 17% of which are singletons. Sequencing was performed on naive CD4+ T cells from blood. The receptors shown here come from a man aged 18-30 years in good health.

This clone was observed a handful of times. The rearrangement links TRBV10-3 to TRBJ2-7; 13 bases agree with TRBD2. CDR1 is ENHRY, CDR2 SYGVKD, per germline. J gave up 9 bases and V 8 bases, and 10 bases lay outside the gene matches. The CDR3 is made up of 14 amino acids. CDR3 DNA: TGTGCCATCGGCGGGACTAGCGGGACCCCTCGGCAGTACTTC. Its translation: CAIGGTSGTPRQYF.

This clone has a handful of counts. V usage is TRBV5-1 and J usage is TRBJ2-7; D could derive from TRBD1 or TRBD2 (5 bases each). The CDR3 consists of 14 residues. CDR1 and CDR2 (germline): SGHRS, YFSETQ. V was cut by 4 bases and J by 0 bases, with 11 bases left in between. Here the CDR3 reads CASSGTVSSYEQYF. In DNA form, the CDR3 reads TGCGCCAGCAGCGGGACGGTCAGCTCCTACGAGCAGTACTTC.

This clone has only a few counts. The chain combines TRBV25-1 with TRBJ2-5; D not resolved. The V and J ends lost 5 bases and 4 bases respectively, with 14 bases between them. From germline, CDR1 is MGHDK and CDR2 SYGVNS. The CDR3 has 14 amino acids. CDR3 protein: CASSTQALGETQYF. The CDR3 DNA follows: TGTGCCAGCAGTACTCAGGCTCTCGGAGAGACCCAGTACTTC.

The chain recombines TRBV29-1 with TRBJ2-1; D unclear. The CDR3 is 14 residues long. The germline CDR1 and CDR2 sequences are SQVTM and ANQGSEA. V shed 6 bases and J shed 4 bases, with 16 bases lying between them. CDR3 protein: CSVRNSVLYNEQFF. The CDR3 DNA follows: TGCAGCGTGCGGAACAGCGTACTTTACAATGAGCAGTTCTTC.

A few counts support this clone. The chain has TRBV7-3 and TRBJ2-3, with 8 nucleotides matching TRBD2. J gave up 8 bases and V 5 bases, and 15 bases lay outside the gene matches. CDR1 and CDR2 (germline): SGHTA, FQGTGA. The CDR3 spans 16 residues. The CDR3: CASSPGGSGVMGTQYF. CDR3 bases: TGTGCCAGCAGCCCTGGGGGTAGCGGGGTAATGGGTACGCAGTATTTT.

The chain couples TRBV7-2 to TRBJ1-1, with unresolved D. Trimming took 3 bases from V and 11 from J, leaving 10 bases between them. Germline V gene lookup returns CDR1 SGHTA and CDR2 FQGNSA. CDR3 length: 11 amino acids. The CDR3 coding sequence is TGTGCCAGCAGCTTCAATTCGGCGGCTTTCTTT. Translating gives CASSFNSAAFF.

About this clone: Other DNA sequences within the sample encode an identical CDR3. The chain joins TRBV27 to TRBJ2-7, with 7 bases fitting TRBD1. Germline V gives CDR1 MNHEY, CDR2 SMNVEV (reference sequence). Trimming cost V 3 bases and J 1 base; bases outside gene matches: 0. The CDR3 has 13 amino acids. In nucleotides, the CDR3 is TGTGCCAGCAGTTTGGGACAGTCCTACGAGCAGTACTTC. It specifies CASSLGQSYEQYF.

This clone came up a few times. Distinct nucleotide sequences in the sample also encode this CDR3. The chain is built from TRBV18 and TRBJ1-5; 8 bases line up with TRBD1. Germline values: CDR1 KGHSH, CDR2 LQKENI. This CDR3 is 14 amino acids long. V shed 6 bases, J shed 6 bases, and the junction held 7 bases outside the gene matches. In nucleotides, the CDR3 is TGTGCCAGCTCCCCAGACAGGGGTGGTCAGCCCCAGCATTTT. The encoded protein is CASSPDRGGQPQHF.

This clone was found a few times. The chain uses TRBV11-2 and TRBJ1-5; 7 nucleotides align to TRBD1. J gave up 3 bases and V 2 bases, and 4 bases lay outside the gene matches. In germline, CDR1 is SGHAT, CDR2 FQNNGV. The CDR3 covers 15 residues. CDR3 sequence (DNA): TGTGCCAGCAGCTTAAGGACAGGTATCAATCAGCCCCAGCATTTT. Translated, it gives CASSLRTGINQPQHF.

For the CDR3, the DNA is TGTGCCAGCAGCGTTTATGGCGGGCCCCTCTACGAGCAGTACTTC. It encodes CASSVYGGPLYEQYF. The genes are TRBV9 and TRBJ2-7; D possibly corresponds to TRBD2 (5 bases). Germline CDR1 is SGDLS and CDR2 is YYNGEE. V shed 2 bases and J shed 3 bases, with 15 bases lying between them. The CDR3 extends over 15 amino acids.

This clone was counted between two and nine times. V is TRBV27 and J is TRBJ2-7, with TRBD1 as a possible D gene (7 bases). Germline V gene sequence: CDR1 MNHEY, CDR2 SMNVEV (reference sequence). The CDR3 contains 15 residues. Trimming shortened V by 3 bases and J by 5 bases, and 17 bases separated the two germline ends. Here the CDR3 reads CASSFRRDRGNEQYF. The CDR3 DNA reads as TGTGCCAGCAGTTTTCGGCGGGACAGAGGTAACGAGCAGTACTTC.

The rearrangement joins TRBV6-1 to TRBJ1-5; tentatively, D is TRBD1 (5 bases). The germline V gene encodes CDR1 MNHNS and CDR2 SASEGT. V was pared by 4 bases and J by 6 bases, with 13 bases between. The CDR3 covers 14 residues. CDR3 residues: CASSVGERVQPQHF. Here the CDR3 DNA reads TGTGCCAGCAGTGTGGGGGAGAGGGTTCAGCCCCAGCATTTT.

This clone was observed a handful of times. The chain joins TRBV7-2 to TRBJ2-3, with TRBD1 matching 7 bases. The junction had 6 bases not matched to a gene; V was cut back by 1 base and J by 2 bases. The CDR3 has 16 amino acids. The germline V gene has CDR1 SGHTA and CDR2 FQGNSA. The CDR3 DNA reads TGTGCCAGCAGCTTAGAGGGGGACAGATACACAGATACGCAGTATTTT. It encodes CASSLEGDRYTDTQYF.

This clone was seen a handful of times. The V and J genes are TRBV9 and TRBJ2-5; D is undetermined. In germline, CDR1 is SGDLS, CDR2 YYNGEE. The ends were cut back, 4 bases at V and 1 base at J, with 17 bases in the middle. The CDR3 consists of 16 residues. CDR3 nucleotides: TGTGCCAGCAGCCCGCGGTGGGTCCCAGGCCAAGAGACCCAGTACTTC. Translation gives CASSPRWVPGQETQYF.

This clone was detected only a few times. J is TRBJ1-1 and V is TRBV19, with D perhaps matching TRBD1 (5 bases). The CDR3 consists of 17 residues. V dropped 5 bases and J dropped 1 base, with 20 bases sitting between them. Germline CDR1 reads LNHDA; CDR2 reads SQIVND (reference sequence). The CDR3 DNA follows: TGTGCCAGTAGTCCTTCTCCGGCCAGGGAGGGGAACACTGAAGCTTTCTTT. Amino acids: CASSPSPAREGNTEAFF.

This clone was recorded a few times. V gene TRBV27 combines with J gene TRBJ1-2; maybe TRBD1 (5 bases). The CDR3 is 13 residues long. Trimming took off 0 bases at V and 8 bases at J, with 10 bases between the two ends. Germline CDR1 and CDR2: MNHEY and SMNVEV (reference sequence). As DNA, the CDR3 is TGTGCCAGCAGTTTATCACGGGGGAGCGGCTACACCTTC. This gives the protein CASSLSRGSGYTF.

This clone came up a few times. V gene TRBV7-3 combines with J gene TRBJ2-7, with 10 bases aligning to TRBD1. This CDR3 has 15 amino acids. V shed 5 bases and J 3 bases; nucleotides not matched to a gene: 7. Germline V CDR1 and CDR2: SGHTA, FQGTGA. The CDR3 reads CASSPAGQGIYEQYF. CDR3 coding DNA: TGTGCCAGCAGCCCCGCGGGACAGGGGATCTACGAGCAGTACTTC.

This clone has only a few counts. The CDR3 nucleotides are TGTGCCATCAGTGAGAGTCTACTAGGGAGCAATCAGCCCCAGCATTTT. Protein sequence: CAISESLLGSNQPQHF. The chain has TRBV10-3 and TRBJ1-5; D ambiguous. V was cut by 2 bases and J by 1 base, with 12 bases left in between. Germline CDR1 is ENHRY and CDR2 is SYGVKD. The CDR3 totals 16 residues.

The chain joins TRBV7-3 to TRBJ2-1, with a tentative D call TRBD2 (6 bases). The CDR3 is made up of 14 amino acids. CDR1 and CDR2 from the germline V gene are SGHTA and FQGTGA. V was trimmed by 5 bases and J by 9 bases, leaving 17 bases between them. The CDR3 reads CASSLDHGSTEQFF. CDR3 nucleotides: TGTGCCAGCAGCCTGGACCACGGGAGCACTGAGCAGTTCTTC.

V is TRBV7-3 and J is TRBJ2-5; D might be TRBD1 (6 bases). The CDR3 is made up of 16 amino acids. Germline loops: CDR1 SGHTA, CDR2 FQGTGA. The V end lost 0 bases, the J end lost 6 bases, and 17 bases lay between the germline ends. CDR3 in amino acids: CASSLTGASPAQTQYF. The CDR3 nucleotides read TGTGCCAGCAGCTTAACGGGGGCTTCCCCGGCGCAGACCCAGTACTTC.

The chain carries TRBV28 and TRBJ1-1; the D gene is possibly TRBD1 (5 bases). Trimming shortened V by 8 bases and J by 6 bases, and 22 bases separated the two germline ends. The CDR3 has 15 residues. Looked up from germline, CDR1 is MDHEN and CDR2 is SYDVKM. The CDR3 nucleotides read TGTGCCAGCCTACATGCAGGGTTGGGGAAGGCTGAAGCTTTCTTT. This encodes CASLHAGLGKAEAFF.

This clone was picked up a small number of times. The rearrangement uses TRBV7-3 and TRBJ2-3, with D tentatively TRBD2 (5 bases). This CDR3 comprises 14 residues. CDR1 SGHTA and CDR2 FQGTGA come from the germline V gene. Trimming left V 5 bases short and J 1 base short, with 10 bases between. The CDR3 nucleotides are TGTGCCAGCAGCCCCGAGAGGGGCACAGATACGCAGTATTTT. Protein sequence: CASSPERGTDTQYF. The entire variable domain, with the rest obtained from reference TRBV7-3 and TRBJ2-3, is as follows: GAGVSQTPSNKVTEKGKYVELRCDPISGHTALYWYRQSLGQGPEFLIYFQGTGAADDSGLPNDRFFAVRPEGSVSTLKIQRTERGDSAVYLCASSPERGTDTQYFGPGTRLTVL.

This clone was seen a handful of times. The same CDR3 arises from other DNA sequences in this sample as well. The gene calls are TRBV5-1 and TRBJ2-3; D remains unclear. V was trimmed by 1 base and J by 6 bases, leaving 3 bases between them. Germline V CDR1 and CDR2: SGHRS, YFSETQ. This CDR3 contains 11 residues. The DNA for the CDR3 is TGCGCCAGCAGCTTGTCGGATACGCAGTATTTT. Encoded protein: CASSLSDTQYF.

V gene TRBV4-1 combines with J gene TRBJ2-7; TRBD1 agrees at 8 bases. The CDR3 consists of 19 residues. The ends lost 1 base at V and 3 bases at J; junction bases unmatched: 17. Germline-derived CDR1 and CDR2 are MGHRA and YSYEKL. The DNA of the CDR3 is TGCGCCAGCAGCCAAGTGACAGGGGCGGCGGGCCTCTCTGGCTACGAGCAGTACTTC. Translation gives CASSQVTGAAGLSGYEQYF.

V gene TRBV10-3 combines with J gene TRBJ2-7, with TRBD2 identical over 12 bases. Trimming cost V 4 bases and J 3 bases; bases outside gene matches: 7. There are 16 residues in the CDR3. Per the germline V gene, CDR1 is ENHRY and CDR2 is SYGVKD. Here the CDR3 DNA reads TGTGCCATCAGTGGGTCTAGCGGGAGGGCTAGCTACGAGCAGTACTTC. As protein: CAISGSSGRASYEQYF.

This clone was picked up a small number of times. The chain joins TRBV5-1 to TRBJ2-7; perhaps TRBD1 as D (6 bases). Trimming stripped 4 bases from V and 3 bases from J, with 17 bases between. The CDR3 is 15 residues long. Germline assignment: CDR1 SGHRS and CDR2 YFSETQ. CDR3 amino acids: CASSTGQNFGYEQYF. Written as DNA, the CDR3 is TGCGCCAGCAGCACGGGACAAAACTTCGGCTACGAGCAGTACTTC. The full variable domain, completed using reference TRBV5-1 and TRBJ2-7, is KAGVTQTPRYLIKTRGQQVTLSCSPISGHRSVSWYQQTPGQGLQFLFEYFSETQRNKGNFPGRFSGRQFSNSRSEMNVSTLELGDSALYLCASSTGQNFGYEQYFGPGTRLTVT.

This clone was detected a few times. The J gene is TRBJ2-7, the V gene TRBV4-3; perhaps TRBD2 as D (5 bases). There are 16 residues in the CDR3. Germline lookup yields CDR1 LGHNA and CDR2 YSLEER. V lost 6 bases, J lost 3 bases, and 21 bases lay in between. CDR3 amino acids: CASSQARGISFYEQYF. The CDR3 DNA reads TGCGCCAGCAGTCAGGCAAGAGGGATAAGCTTCTACGAGCAGTACTTC.

The rearrangement joins TRBV28 to TRBJ2-7, with D unresolved. Germline V CDR1 and CDR2: MDHEN, SYDVKM. CDR3 length equals 14 residues. The V and J ends lost 5 bases and 6 bases respectively, with 17 bases between them. The CDR3 here is CASSEPRGPLEQYF. CDR3 coding DNA: TGTGCCAGCAGTGAGCCCCGTGGCCCTCTCGAGCAGTACTTC.

This clone was seen more than once but under ten times. DNA for the CDR3: TGTGCCAGCAGCAAATCGGGCGTTCCGGCCAAAAACATTCAGTACTTC. It translates to CASSKSGVPAKNIQYF. This sequence joins TRBV21-1 and TRBJ2-4. TRBV21-1 is labeled a pseudogene. The CDR3 runs 16 residues.

This chain joins TRBV28 and TRBJ1-1; a possible D gene is TRBD1 (6 bases). This CDR3 region has 14 residues. The ends were cut back, 8 bases at V and 4 bases at J, with 17 bases in the middle. CDR1 and CDR2 from the germline V gene are MDHEN and SYDVKM. CDR3 sequence reads: CASSGAVGSTEAFF. CDR3 DNA: TGTGCCAGCTCAGGGGCGGTAGGAAGCACTGAAGCTTTCTTT. Together with reference TRBV28 and TRBJ1-1, the CDR3 gives the full variable domain: DVKVTQSSRYLVKRTGEKVFLECVQDMDHENMFWYRQDPGLGLRLIYFSYDVKMKEKGDIPEGYSVSREKKERFSLILESASTNQTSMYLCASSGAVGSTEAFFGQGTRLTVV.